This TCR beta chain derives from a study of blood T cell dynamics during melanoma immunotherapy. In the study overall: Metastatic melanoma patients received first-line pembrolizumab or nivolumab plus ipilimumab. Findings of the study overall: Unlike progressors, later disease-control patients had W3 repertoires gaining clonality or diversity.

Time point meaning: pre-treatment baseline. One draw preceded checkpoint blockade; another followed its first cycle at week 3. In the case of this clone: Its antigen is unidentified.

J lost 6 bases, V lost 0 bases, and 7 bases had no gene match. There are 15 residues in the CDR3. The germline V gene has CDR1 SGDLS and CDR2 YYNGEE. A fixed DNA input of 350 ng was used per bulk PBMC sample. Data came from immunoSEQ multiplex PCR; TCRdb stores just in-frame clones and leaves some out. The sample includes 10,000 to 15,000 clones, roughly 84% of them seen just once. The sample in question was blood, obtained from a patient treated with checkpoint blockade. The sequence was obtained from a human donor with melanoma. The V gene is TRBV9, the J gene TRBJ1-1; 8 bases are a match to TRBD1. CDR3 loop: CASSVGYRGVPEAFF. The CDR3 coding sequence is TGTGCCAGCAGCGTAGGTTACAGGGGGGTCCCTGAAGCTTTCTTT.